Listed below are T cell receptor beta chains from one sample, sequenced in a study of T cells in Graves' hyperthyroidism and ophthalmopathy. TCRdb analysed the multiplex PCR reads with MiXCR anew, one entry per CDR3 protein. Of over 200,000 distinct CDR3 sequences detected, about 17% appear once; the ten largest clones hold about 48%. Sequencing input: blood. The receptors were gathered from a man aged 35 to 55 with Graves' hyperthyroidism. Both conserved end residues are part of each CDR3. A D gene is named only where the DNA matches it firmly. Expanded clones get a size class; other rows say once, few or many, or leave the size out.

v_gene: TRBV27; abundance: -; j_gene: TRBJ2-1; d_gene: TRBD2; CDR3aa: CASSLIRTSGGDHEQFF; CDR3nt: TGTGCCAGCAGCTTAATCCGGACTAGCGGGGGGGATCATGAGCAGTTCTTC
v_gene: TRBV18; abundance: -; j_gene: TRBJ2-3; d_gene: -; CDR3aa: CASSSVGNTDTQYF; CDR3nt: TGTGCCAGCTCATCGGTGGGGAACACAGATACGCAGTATTTT
v_gene: TRBV11-2; abundance: -; j_gene: TRBJ2-7; d_gene: -; CDR3aa: CASTPGRGDEQYF; CDR3nt: TGTGCCAGCACCCCAGGCAGGGGAGACGAGCAGTACTTC
v_gene: TRBV11-1; abundance: -; j_gene: TRBJ1-1; d_gene: TRBD1; CDR3aa: CASSLRGQFTEAFF; CDR3nt: TGTGCCAGCAGCCTCCGGGGACAGTTCACTGAGGCTTTCTTT
v_gene: TRBV5-1; abundance: few; j_gene: TRBJ2-7; d_gene: -; CDR3aa: CASSFQTDIYEQYF; CDR3nt: TGCGCCAGCAGCTTTCAAACGGACATCTACGAGCAGTACTTC
v_gene: TRBV7-2; abundance: many; j_gene: TRBJ2-5; d_gene: TRBD1; CDR3aa: CASSLPRTGGETQYF; CDR3nt: TGTGCCAGCAGCCTACCCCGGACAGGGGGAGAGACCCAGTACTTC
v_gene: TRBV28; abundance: many; j_gene: TRBJ1-2; d_gene: TRBD1; CDR3aa: CASSSGTGVDYGYTF; CDR3nt: TGTGCCAGCAGTTCCGGGACAGGCGTCGACTATGGCTACACCTTC
v_gene: TRBV28; abundance: many; j_gene: TRBJ1-1; d_gene: -; CDR3aa: CASSLWTENTEAFF; CDR3nt: TGTGCCAGCAGTTTATGGACGGAGAACACTGAAGCTTTCTTT
v_gene: TRBV6-5; abundance: many; j_gene: TRBJ1-2; d_gene: -; CDR3aa: CASSYSGRGDGYTF; CDR3nt: TGTGCCAGCAGTTACTCGGGGAGGGGAGATGGCTACACCTTC
v_gene: TRBV18; abundance: few; j_gene: TRBJ2-7; d_gene: TRBD2; CDR3aa: CASSPLAASGGAGEQYF; CDR3nt: TGTGCCAGCTCACCCCTCGCTGCCAGCGGGGGGGCTGGAGAGCAGTACTTC
v_gene: TRBV5-1; abundance: many; j_gene: TRBJ2-2; d_gene: -; CDR3aa: CASSWENTGELFF; CDR3nt: TGCGCCAGCAGCTGGGAGAACACCGGGGAGCTGTTTTTT
v_gene: TRBV2; abundance: many; j_gene: TRBJ2-5; d_gene: -; CDR3aa: CASSEWRFGGETQYF; CDR3nt: TGTGCCAGCAGTGAATGGAGATTCGGGGGCGAGACCCAGTACTTC
v_gene: TRBV6-2/TRBV6-3; abundance: -; j_gene: TRBJ2-7; d_gene: TRBD2; CDR3aa: CASSYLAARAGEQYF; CDR3nt: TGTGCCAGCAGCTATCTAGCGGCTAGGGCGGGGGAGCAGTACTTC
v_gene: TRBV6-9; abundance: once; j_gene: TRBJ2-7; d_gene: TRBD1; CDR3aa: CASSYVGTGSEQYF; CDR3nt: TGTGCCAGCAGTTACGTAGGGACAGGGAGCGAGCAGTACTTC
v_gene: TRBV6-6; abundance: many; j_gene: TRBJ1-1; d_gene: -; CDR3aa: CASSYSSGVYTEAFF; CDR3nt: TGTGCCAGCAGTTACTCTTCAGGGGTCTACACTGAAGCTTTCTTT
v_gene: TRBV7-2; abundance: many; j_gene: TRBJ1-4; d_gene: -; CDR3aa: CASSSQGGEGILFF; CDR3nt: TGTGCCAGCAGCTCCCAAGGGGGGGAGGGGATACTGTTTTTT
v_gene: TRBV20-1; abundance: many; j_gene: TRBJ2-5; d_gene: TRBD1; CDR3aa: CSARKLVVGDRGAEGPQETQYF; CDR3nt: TGCAGTGCTAGAAAGCTGGTCGTTGGGGACAGGGGGGCTGAAGGTCCCCAAGAGACCCAGTACTTC
v_gene: TRBV6-2/TRBV6-3; abundance: few; j_gene: TRBJ2-3; d_gene: TRBD1; CDR3aa: CASSFDRVAQYF; CDR3nt: TGTGCCAGCAGTTTCGACAGGGTGGCGCAGTATTTT
v_gene: TRBV5-8; abundance: -; j_gene: TRBJ2-1; d_gene: TRBD2; CDR3aa: CASSTGLAGGVNEQFF; CDR3nt: TGTGCCAGCAGCACGGGACTAGCGGGGGGGGTCAATGAGCAGTTCTTC
v_gene: TRBV7-9; abundance: many; j_gene: TRBJ2-5; d_gene: -; CDR3aa: CASSLRGNQETQYF; CDR3nt: TGTGCCAGCAGCTTACGGGGCAACCAAGAGACCCAGTACTTC
v_gene: TRBV24-1; abundance: -; j_gene: TRBJ2-3; d_gene: -; CDR3aa: CATSDLRTVGDTQYF; CDR3nt: TGTGCCACCAGTGATTTGCGGACAGTAGGAGATACGCAGTATTTT
v_gene: TRBV7-8; abundance: few; j_gene: TRBJ2-7; d_gene: TRBD1; CDR3aa: CASSPLTGFSYEQYF; CDR3nt: TGTGCCAGCAGCCCCCTGACAGGGTTTAGCTACGAGCAGTACTTC
v_gene: TRBV10-3; abundance: -; j_gene: TRBJ2-5; d_gene: -; CDR3aa: CAISETGVGETQYF; CDR3nt: TGTGCCATCAGTGAAACCGGGGTGGGGGAGACCCAGTACTTC
v_gene: TRBV9; abundance: few; j_gene: TRBJ2-1; d_gene: TRBD1; CDR3aa: CASSAGPGQGMNEQFF; CDR3nt: TGTGCCAGCAGCGCCGGCCCAGGACAGGGGATGAATGAGCAGTTCTTC
v_gene: TRBV5-1; abundance: many; j_gene: TRBJ2-1; d_gene: -; CDR3aa: CASSLGTDSSYNEQFF; CDR3nt: TGCGCCAGCAGCTTGGGGACGGACAGCTCCTACAATGAGCAGTTCTTC
v_gene: TRBV28; abundance: many; j_gene: TRBJ2-7; d_gene: TRBD1; CDR3aa: CASSTAGTGGYEQYF; CDR3nt: TGTGCCAGCAGTACCGCAGGGACAGGGGGCTACGAGCAGTACTTC
v_gene: TRBV4-2; abundance: many; j_gene: TRBJ2-2; d_gene: -; CDR3aa: CASSQAGRNTGELFF; CDR3nt: TGTGCCAGCAGCCAAGCAGGGAGGAACACCGGGGAGCTGTTTTTT
v_gene: TRBV20-1; abundance: -; j_gene: TRBJ1-4; d_gene: -; CDR3aa: CSARLLNEKLFF; CDR3nt: TGCAGTGCTAGATTACTTAATGAAAAACTGTTTTTT
v_gene: TRBV27; abundance: many; j_gene: TRBJ2-1; d_gene: -; CDR3aa: CASSPRTVRHEQFF; CDR3nt: TGTGCCAGCAGTCCCAGGACGGTCCGGCATGAGCAGTTCTTC
v_gene: TRBV30; abundance: many; j_gene: TRBJ1-1; d_gene: -; CDR3aa: CAWTPGGILKAFF; CDR3nt: TGTGCCTGGACCCCTGGGGGGATTCTTAAAGCTTTCTTT
v_gene: TRBV7-2; abundance: many; j_gene: TRBJ1-6; d_gene: TRBD1; CDR3aa: CASSIQTGGSSPLHF; CDR3nt: TGTGCCAGCAGCATCCAGACAGGGGGCAGTTCACCCCTCCACTTT
v_gene: TRBV6-1; abundance: many; j_gene: TRBJ1-1; d_gene: -; CDR3aa: CASSPLGGLGTEAFF; CDR3nt: TGTGCCAGCAGCCCCCTGGGGGGGCTGGGAACTGAAGCTTTCTTT
v_gene: TRBV7-9; abundance: many; j_gene: TRBJ2-3; d_gene: TRBD1; CDR3aa: CASSSRTRTGGQTDTQYF; CDR3nt: TGTGCCAGCAGCTCGAGGACCAGGACAGGGGGGCAGACAGATACGCAGTATTTT
v_gene: TRBV5-6; abundance: many; j_gene: TRBJ1-1; d_gene: -; CDR3aa: CASTSLLKLAEAFF; CDR3nt: TGTGCCAGCACCTCACTTCTTAAGTTGGCTGAAGCTTTCTTT
v_gene: TRBV30; abundance: many; j_gene: TRBJ1-1; d_gene: -; CDR3aa: CAWSRSQGYTEAFF; CDR3nt: TGTGCCTGGAGTAGGTCGCAGGGATACACTGAAGCTTTCTTT
v_gene: TRBV12-3/TRBV12-4; abundance: few; j_gene: TRBJ2-4; d_gene: TRBD2; CDR3aa: CASSLARRGLAGGLSKNIQYF; CDR3nt: TGTGCCAGCAGTTTAGCGCGGCGGGGACTAGCGGGGGGGCTATCCAAAAACATTCAGTACTTC
v_gene: TRBV27; abundance: many; j_gene: TRBJ2-3; d_gene: -; CDR3aa: CASSPSGSEGTQYF; CDR3nt: TGTGCCAGCAGTCCCTCAGGGTCAGAAGGTACGCAGTATTTT
v_gene: TRBV29-1; abundance: -; j_gene: TRBJ1-3; d_gene: -; CDR3aa: CSVVTSGNTIYF; CDR3nt: TGCAGCGTTGTGACATCTGGAAACACCATATATTTT
v_gene: TRBV19; abundance: -; j_gene: TRBJ2-1; d_gene: TRBD2; CDR3aa: CASSMALAGGPNEQFF; CDR3nt: TGTGCCAGTAGTATGGCACTAGCGGGGGGTCCTAATGAGCAGTTCTTC
v_gene: TRBV7-6; abundance: many; j_gene: TRBJ2-7; d_gene: -; CDR3aa: CASSPRRDSYEQYF; CDR3nt: TGTGCCAGCAGCCCCCGGAGGGACTCCTACGAGCAGTACTTC
v_gene: TRBV7-2; abundance: many; j_gene: TRBJ2-1; d_gene: -; CDR3aa: CASSLSAPGYNEQFF; CDR3nt: TGTGCCAGCAGCTTATCCGCACCAGGGTACAATGAGCAGTTCTTC
v_gene: TRBV6-2/TRBV6-3; abundance: many; j_gene: TRBJ2-3; d_gene: -; CDR3aa: CASSRRGDTQYF; CDR3nt: TGTGCCAGCAGTCGCAGGGGAGATACGCAGTATTTT
v_gene: TRBV6-6; abundance: many; j_gene: TRBJ2-2; d_gene: -; CDR3aa: CASSYSSGNTGELFF; CDR3nt: TGTGCCAGCAGTTACTCGAGCGGGAACACCGGGGAGCTGTTTTTT
v_gene: TRBV20-1; abundance: many; j_gene: TRBJ1-2; d_gene: TRBD1; CDR3aa: CSARERQGLYGYTF; CDR3nt: TGCAGTGCTAGAGAACGACAGGGGCTCTATGGCTACACCTTC
v_gene: TRBV28; abundance: many; j_gene: TRBJ2-7; d_gene: TRBD2; CDR3aa: CASSGYSGGNYEQYF; CDR3nt: TGTGCCAGCAGTGGCTATAGCGGGGGAAACTACGAGCAGTACTTC
v_gene: TRBV7-2; abundance: many; j_gene: TRBJ2-3; d_gene: TRBD2; CDR3aa: CASSGDRGGWAQYF; CDR3nt: TGTGCCAGCAGCGGGGACCGGGGGGGCTGGGCGCAGTATTTT
v_gene: TRBV5-1; abundance: many; j_gene: TRBJ1-2; d_gene: -; CDR3aa: CASSLIPPGGMGYGYTF; CDR3nt: TGCGCCAGCAGCTTGATCCCCCCGGGGGGAATGGGCTATGGCTACACCTTC
v_gene: TRBV28; abundance: many; j_gene: TRBJ1-2; d_gene: TRBD1; CDR3aa: CASRNPGQGSYGYTF; CDR3nt: TGTGCCAGCAGAAATCCGGGACAGGGAAGCTATGGCTACACCTTC